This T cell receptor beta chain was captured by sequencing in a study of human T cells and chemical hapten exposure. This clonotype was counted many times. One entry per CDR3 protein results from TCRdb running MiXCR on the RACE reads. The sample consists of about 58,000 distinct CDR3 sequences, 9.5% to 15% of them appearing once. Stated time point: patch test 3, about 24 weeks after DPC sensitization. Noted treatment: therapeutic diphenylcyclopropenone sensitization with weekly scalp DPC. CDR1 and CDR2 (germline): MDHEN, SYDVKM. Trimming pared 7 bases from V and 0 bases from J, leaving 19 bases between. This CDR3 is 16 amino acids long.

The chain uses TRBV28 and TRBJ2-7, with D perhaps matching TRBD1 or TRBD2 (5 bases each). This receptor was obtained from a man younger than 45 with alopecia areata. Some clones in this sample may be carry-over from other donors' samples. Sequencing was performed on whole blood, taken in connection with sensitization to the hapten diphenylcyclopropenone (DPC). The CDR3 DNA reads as TGTGCCAGCACCGTAACCGGGACGTATGCCTCCTACGAGCAGTACTTC. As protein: CASTVTGTYASYEQYF.